These 27 T cell receptor beta chains share one sample of origin, sequenced in a study of blood T cell repertoires in COVID-19. Generated by immunoSEQ multiplex PCR, the TCRdb table keeps only in-frame clones and is missing some. The top ten clones hold roughly 9% of a sample with about 140,000 clones, about three quarters of them seen once. Material for sequencing was peripheral blood. Source of these receptors: a woman aged 45-60 years with active or convalescent COVID-19.

This clone is a singleton in its sample. This chain links TRBV6-5 with TRBJ2-1, with unresolved D. Trimming left V 0 bases short and J 1 base short, with 7 bases between. Germline values: CDR1 MNHEY, CDR2 SVGAGI. This CDR3 comprises 15 residues. CDR3 region: CASSYSYTSYNEQFF. The CDR3 region has the DNA TGTGCCAGCAGTTACTCGTATACTTCCTACAATGAGCAGTTCTTC.

This clone was seen just once. V gene TRBV7-3 combines with J gene TRBJ2-5; 8 bases are shared with TRBD2. V gave up 5 bases and J gave up 4 bases; unmatched junction bases: 3. The V gene's germline CDR1 is SGHTA and CDR2 FQGTGA. The CDR3 consists of 13 residues. The chain's CDR3 is CASSRAGGETQYF. The DNA of the CDR3 is TGTGCCAGCAGCCGGGCGGGGGGAGAGACCCAGTACTTC.

This clone was observed a handful of times. The chain has TRBV5-4 and TRBJ1-4; the D gene is possibly TRBD1 (5 bases). This CDR3 region has 16 residues. The germline gives CDR1 SGHNT, CDR2 YYREEE (reference sequence). The V end was cut by 0 bases, the J end by 0 bases, with 9 bases between. The CDR3 region is CASSLDRPTTNEKLFF. As DNA, the CDR3 is TGTGCCAGCAGCTTGGACAGGCCTACAACTAATGAAAAACTGTTTTTT.

This clone appeared once. The CDR3 nucleotides are TGTGCCAGCACCCCGACAGGTTTAGGGGAGCAGTTCTTC. Translated: CASTPTGLGEQFF. The rearrangement links TRBV7-2 to TRBJ2-1; the D gene is possibly TRBD1 (6 bases). There are 13 residues in the CDR3. In germline, CDR1 is SGHTA, CDR2 FQGNSA. Trimming left V 7 bases short and J 10 bases short, with 17 bases between.

The CDR3 is CASSHRQEGTEAFF. CDR3 DNA sequence: TGTGCCAGCAGCCATCGCCAGGAGGGGACTGAAGCTTTCTTT. J is TRBJ1-1 and V is TRBV4-2; the D gene is possibly TRBD1 (5 bases). Germline V gene data show CDR1 as LGHNA and CDR2 as YNFKEQ. V dropped 3 bases and J dropped 5 bases, with 13 bases sitting between them. The CDR3 spans 14 residues.

This sequence joins TRBV28 and TRBJ1-2; 9 nucleotides align to TRBD1. CDR1 and CDR2 (germline): MDHEN, SYDVKM. With V trimmed by 2 bases and J by 4 bases, 5 bases remained unmatched. This CDR3 comprises 15 residues. CDR3 sequence: CASSLRQGVSYGYTF. The DNA of the CDR3 is TGTGCCAGCAGTTTACGACAGGGGGTTAGCTATGGCTACACCTTC.

This rearrangement joins TRBV3-1 (or the pseudogene TRBV3-2) to TRBJ2-1, with 8 bases lining up with TRBD2. The ends lost 7 bases at V and 4 bases at J; junction bases unmatched: 9. Germline V gene sequence: CDR1 LGHDT, CDR2 YNNKEL (reference sequence). This CDR3 spans 15 amino acids. In nucleotides, the CDR3 is TGTGCCAGCACCCCGGGAGGGACTTTATACAATGAGCAGTTCTTC. Its protein product is CASTPGGTLYNEQFF.

This CDR3 reads CASSQRTGDATNEKLFF. DNA for the CDR3: TGTGCCAGCAGCCAACGGACAGGCGATGCAACTAATGAAAAACTGTTTTTT. The rearrangement joins TRBV5-5 to TRBJ1-4, with 7 bases that match TRBD1. This CDR3 spans 17 amino acids. The V segment lost 4 bases and the J segment 0 bases; nucleotides outside the gene matches: 9. Germline CDR1 and CDR2: SGHKS and YYEKEE (reference sequence). Complete variable domain (other parts from reference TRBV5-5 and TRBJ1-4): DAGVTQSPTHLIKTRGQQVTLRCSPISGHKSVSWYQQVLGQGPQFIFQYYEKEERGRGNFPDRFSARQFPNYSSELNVNALLLGDSALYLCASSQRTGDATNEKLFFGSGTQLSVL.

The chain couples TRBV5-4 to TRBJ2-5; 7 positions agree with TRBD1. The CDR3 covers 13 residues. Germline CDR1 and CDR2: SGHNT and YYREEE (reference sequence). Trimming cost V 3 bases and J 10 bases; bases outside gene matches: 9. The CDR3, as DNA: TGTGCCAGCAGCTCCCGGAAGGGGGCGGGCCAGTACTTC. It encodes CASSSRKGAGQYF.

This chain uses TRBV11-2 with TRBJ1-2, with D possibly matching TRBD1 (5 bases). V lost 5 bases, J lost 4 bases, and 14 bases lay in between. CDR3 length: 14 residues. Germline CDR1 reads SGHAT; CDR2 reads FQNNGV. DNA for the CDR3: TGTGCCAGCAGCCAAGGTGGGGGGGTCTATGGCTACACCTTC. Its translation: CASSQGGGVYGYTF.

The V and J genes are TRBV4-1 and TRBJ1-6; 7 bases fit TRBD1. Germline lookup yields CDR1 MGHRA and CDR2 YSYEKL. V lost 0 bases to trimming and J lost 6 bases; unmatched junction nucleotides: 8. This CDR3 region has 17 residues. In DNA form, the CDR3 reads TGCGCCAGCAGCCAAGATAGGGCAGGGGGGCCTAATTCACCCCTCCACTTT. As protein: CASSQDRAGGPNSPLHF.

V usage is TRBV18 and J usage is TRBJ2-5; D ambiguous. The germline V gene encodes CDR1 KGHSH and CDR2 LQKENI. There are 12 residues in the CDR3. V lost 3 bases and J 1 base, leaving 3 bases between the germline ends. This chain's CDR3 is CASSPLQETQYF. CDR3 nucleotide sequence: TGTGCCAGCTCACCCCTCCAAGAGACCCAGTACTTC.

This chain connects TRBV5-1 to TRBJ2-3, with D perhaps matching TRBD1 (6 bases). CDR1 SGHRS and CDR2 YFSETQ come from the germline V gene. The V and J ends lost 0 bases and 5 bases respectively, with 13 bases between them. There are 15 residues in the CDR3. The CDR3: CASSLGQGMIDTQYF. In nucleotides, the CDR3 is TGCGCCAGCAGCTTGGGGCAGGGGATGATAGATACGCAGTATTTT.

The rearrangement links TRBV25-1 to TRBJ2-7, with D unresolved. The germline CDR1 and CDR2 sequences are MGHDK and SYGVNS. The CDR3 covers 13 residues. V lost 1 base to trimming and J lost 8 bases, with 12 bases between them. The DNA of the CDR3 is TGTGCCAGCAGTGAATTAGAAGTCTCCCAGCAGTACTTC. It translates to CASSELEVSQQYF.

This chain uses TRBV4-3 with TRBJ1-6; D is possibly TRBD1 (6 bases). This CDR3 has 15 residues. Per germline, CDR1 LGHNA and CDR2 YSLEER. V was shortened by 4 bases and J by 6 bases, with 13 bases between the two germline ends. In DNA, the CDR3 is TGCGCCAGCAGCCGCGGACAGCCGGCTAATTCACCCCTCCACTTT. It codes for CASSRGQPANSPLHF.

V usage is TRBV5-1 and J usage is TRBJ1-2; D is possibly TRBD1 (6 bases). Trimming took off 4 bases at V and 5 bases at J, with 15 bases between the two ends. Per the germline V gene, CDR1 is SGHRS and CDR2 is YFSETQ. This CDR3 is 14 amino acids long. The CDR3 bases are TGCGCCAGCAGCGATCCGGGACAAACTTATGGCTACACCTTC. It specifies CASSDPGQTYGYTF.

The table lists this clone with a few counts. The V gene is TRBV30, the J gene TRBJ2-3; 8 nucleotides match TRBD2. Germline CDR1 GTSNPN, CDR2 SVGIG (reference sequence). The V gene end was trimmed by 2 bases and the J gene end by 3 bases; junction bases not matched to a gene: 13. The CDR3 totals 17 residues. The CDR3 is CAWSSPWGAGETDTQYF. DNA for the CDR3: TGTGCCTGGAGTTCCCCCTGGGGAGCGGGAGAAACAGATACGCAGTATTTT.

This sequence joins TRBV19 and TRBJ1-4; TRBD1 matches at 7 bases. Germline-derived CDR1 and CDR2 are LNHDA and SQIVND (reference sequence). The trim removed 6 bases at V and 2 bases at J, leaving 3 bases unmatched. The CDR3 is made up of 14 amino acids. CDR3 DNA sequence: TGTGCCAGTAGGCTGACAGGGACTAATGAAAAACTGTTTTTT. As protein: CASRLTGTNEKLFF.

CDR3 amino acids: CASSQDVLLAASTDTQYF. The CDR3 nucleotides read TGCGCCAGCAGCCAAGATGTCTTGCTAGCGGCTAGCACAGATACGCAGTATTTT. This sequence joins TRBV4-3 and TRBJ2-3; 7 positions agree with TRBD2. This CDR3 comprises 18 residues. V trimming: 0 bases; J trimming: 0 bases; junction bases outside the gene matches: 9. Germline V gives CDR1 LGHNA, CDR2 YSLEER.

The genes are TRBV30 and TRBJ1-2; TRBD1 might be the D (5 bases). This CDR3 is built from 15 residues. Trimming left V 3 bases short and J 9 bases short, with 23 bases between. Per the germline V gene, CDR1 is GTSNPN and CDR2 is SVGIG (reference sequence). The CDR3 DNA reads as TGTGCCTGGAGCCTACGACTGGGGGGGACTATGAGCTACACCTTC. Protein product: CAWSLRLGGTMSYTF.

This sequence joins TRBV28 and TRBJ2-2; TRBD1 aligns across 8 bases. In germline, CDR1 is MDHEN, CDR2 SYDVKM. The CDR3 length is 16 residues. J gave up 3 bases and V 6 bases, and 9 bases lay outside the gene matches. CDR3 coding DNA: TGTGCCAGCAGGCGGACAGGGTGGTTGGACACCGGGGAGCTGTTTTTT. It is translated as CASRRTGWLDTGELFF. Full variable domain (remainder filled in from reference TRBV28 and TRBJ2-2): DVKVTQSSRYLVKRTGEKVFLECVQDMDHENMFWYRQDPGLGLRLIYFSYDVKMKEKGDIPEGYSVSREKKERFSLILESASTNQTSMYLCASRRTGWLDTGELFFGEGSRLTVL.

The chain links TRBV7-9 to TRBJ2-2; maybe TRBD2 (6 bases). CDR3 length: 17 amino acids. The V end lost 2 bases, the J end lost 7 bases, and 20 bases lay between the germline ends. Germline V gene data show CDR1 as SEHNR and CDR2 as FQNEAQ (reference sequence). The CDR3 protein is CASSLQPGLARLGELFF. DNA for the CDR3: TGTGCCAGCAGCTTACAACCGGGACTCGCTAGGCTCGGGGAGCTGTTTTTT.

About this clone: Within the sample, other DNA sequences also encode this same CDR3. The rearrangement links TRBV12-3 or TRBV12-4 to TRBJ2-7; 8 bases line up with TRBD1. The CDR3 covers 13 residues. The junction had 6 bases not matched to a gene; V was cut back by 6 bases and J by 5 bases. In nucleotides, the CDR3 is TGTGCCAGCAGCCCAGGACAGGGCCACGAGCAGTACTTC. Its translation: CASSPGQGHEQYF.

This chain uses TRBV3-1 (or the pseudogene TRBV3-2) with TRBJ1-1; 7 nucleotides align to TRBD1. The V gene end was trimmed by 2 bases and the J gene end by 1 base; junction bases not matched to a gene: 1. The germline V gene has CDR1 LGHDT and CDR2 YNNKEL (reference sequence). CDR3 length: 14 amino acids. CDR3 bases: TGTGCCAGCAGCCAAAACAGGGGGAACACTGAAGCTTTCTTT. Translation gives CASSQNRGNTEAFF.

V usage is TRBV5-5 and J usage is TRBJ1-4, with unresolved D. Germline loops: CDR1 SGHKS, CDR2 YYEKEE (reference sequence). This CDR3 comprises 13 residues. The V and J ends lost 5 bases and 0 bases respectively, with 5 bases between them. The CDR3 sequence: CASSTSTNEKLFF. The CDR3 DNA sequence: TGTGCCAGCAGTACATCAACTAATGAAAAACTGTTTTTT. Full variable domain (outside the CDR3, taken from reference TRBV5-5 and TRBJ1-4): DAGVTQSPTHLIKTRGQQVTLRCSPISGHKSVSWYQQVLGQGPQFIFQYYEKEERGRGNFPDRFSARQFPNYSSELNVNALLLGDSALYLCASSTSTNEKLFFGSGTQLSVL.

The chain combines TRBV6-7 with TRBJ1-3; maybe TRBD1 (5 bases). TRBV6-7 is recorded as an ORF, its role being uncertain. The CDR3 contains 17 residues. V was clipped by 2 bases and J by 3 bases, with 17 bases between them. The CDR3 DNA reads as TGTGCCAGCAGTTACGAACAGCCAGGGCTGGGTGGAAACACCATATATTTT. This sequence encodes CASSYEQPGLGGNTIYF.

The genes are TRBV6-2 or TRBV6-3 and TRBJ2-5; 9 nucleotides align to TRBD2. Germline V gene sequence: CDR1 MNHEY, CDR2 SVGEGT. This CDR3 is 16 amino acids long. Unmatched junction bases numbered 9, after V lost 5 bases and J lost 2 bases. The CDR3 spells CASSPISGRFQETQYF. In DNA form, the CDR3 reads TGTGCCAGCAGTCCAATAAGCGGGAGGTTTCAAGAGACCCAGTACTTC.